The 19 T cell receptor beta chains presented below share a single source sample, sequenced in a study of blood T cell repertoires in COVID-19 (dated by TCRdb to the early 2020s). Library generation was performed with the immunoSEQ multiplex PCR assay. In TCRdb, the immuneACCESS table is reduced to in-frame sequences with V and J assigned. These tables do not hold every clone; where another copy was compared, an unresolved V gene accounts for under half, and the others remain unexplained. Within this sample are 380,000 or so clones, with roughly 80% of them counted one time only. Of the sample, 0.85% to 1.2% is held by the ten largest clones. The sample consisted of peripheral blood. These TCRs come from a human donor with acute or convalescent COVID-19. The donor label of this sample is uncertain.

CDR3 bases: TGTGCCACCAGTGATCCCCGGGGGAAACCAGATACGCAGTATTTT. Protein: CATSDPRGKPDTQYF. The chain is built from TRBV24-1 and TRBJ2-3; the D gene is possibly TRBD2 (6 bases). CDR1 and CDR2 (germline): KGHDR, SFDVKD. The CDR3 runs 15 residues. The V end lost 3 bases, the J end lost 4 bases, and 13 bases lay between the germline ends.

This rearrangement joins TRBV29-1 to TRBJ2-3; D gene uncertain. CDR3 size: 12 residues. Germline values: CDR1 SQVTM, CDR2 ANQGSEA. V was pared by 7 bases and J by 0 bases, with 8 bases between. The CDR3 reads CSARVSTDTQYF. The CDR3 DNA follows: TGCAGCGCTAGAGTTAGCACAGATACGCAGTATTTT.

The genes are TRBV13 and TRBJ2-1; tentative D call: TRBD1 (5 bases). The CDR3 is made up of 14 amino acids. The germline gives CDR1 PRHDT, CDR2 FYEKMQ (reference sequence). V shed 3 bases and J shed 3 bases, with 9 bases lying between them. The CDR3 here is CASSLRQNYNEQFF. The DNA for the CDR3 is TGTGCCAGCAGCTTGCGACAGAACTACAATGAGCAGTTCTTC.

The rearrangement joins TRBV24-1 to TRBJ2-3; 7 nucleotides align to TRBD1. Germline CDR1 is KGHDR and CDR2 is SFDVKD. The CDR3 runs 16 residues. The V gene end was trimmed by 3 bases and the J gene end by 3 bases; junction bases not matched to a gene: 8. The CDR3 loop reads CATSDRTGHLTDTQYF. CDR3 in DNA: TGTGCCACCAGTGATCGGACAGGACACTTGACAGATACGCAGTATTTT.

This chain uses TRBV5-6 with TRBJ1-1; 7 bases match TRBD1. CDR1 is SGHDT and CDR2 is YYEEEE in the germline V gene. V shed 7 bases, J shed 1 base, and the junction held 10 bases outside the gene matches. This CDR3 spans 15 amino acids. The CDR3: CASGRQGGTNTEAFF. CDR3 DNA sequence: TGTGCCAGCGGCAGACAGGGTGGTACGAACACTGAAGCTTTCTTT.

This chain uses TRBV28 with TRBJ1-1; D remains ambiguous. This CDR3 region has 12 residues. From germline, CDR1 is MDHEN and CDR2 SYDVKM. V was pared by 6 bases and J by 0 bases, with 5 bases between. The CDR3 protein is CASRSVNTEAFF. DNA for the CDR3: TGTGCCAGCAGATCTGTGAACACTGAAGCTTTCTTT.

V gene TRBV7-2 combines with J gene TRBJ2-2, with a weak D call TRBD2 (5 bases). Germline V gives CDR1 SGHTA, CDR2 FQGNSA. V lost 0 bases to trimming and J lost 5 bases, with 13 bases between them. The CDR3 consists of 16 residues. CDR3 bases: TGTGCCAGCAGCTTAGCTGCGGGCCTAGCTACCGGGGAGCTGTTTTTT. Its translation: CASSLAAGLATGELFF.

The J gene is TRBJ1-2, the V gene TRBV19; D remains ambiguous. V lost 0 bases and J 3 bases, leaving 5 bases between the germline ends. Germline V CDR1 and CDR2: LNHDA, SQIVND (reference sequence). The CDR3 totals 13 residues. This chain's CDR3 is CASSIERYYGYTF. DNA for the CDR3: TGTGCCAGTAGTATAGAACGGTACTATGGCTACACCTTC.

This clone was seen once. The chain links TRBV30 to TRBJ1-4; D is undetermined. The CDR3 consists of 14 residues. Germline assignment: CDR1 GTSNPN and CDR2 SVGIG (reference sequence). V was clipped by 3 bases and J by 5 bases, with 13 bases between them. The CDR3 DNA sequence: TGTGCCTGGAGAAGATCAAGCCTAAATGAAAAACTGTTTTTT. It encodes CAWRRSSLNEKLFF.

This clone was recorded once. In DNA, the CDR3 is TGTGCCAGCAGCCCCCCTAGCGGGAGTGTGACCGGGGAGCTGTTTTTT. The encoded protein is CASSPPSGSVTGELFF. The rearrangement links TRBV7-8 to TRBJ2-2, with TRBD2 matching over 10 bases. J gave up 5 bases and V 5 bases, and 8 bases lay outside the gene matches. Per germline, CDR1 SGHVS and CDR2 FQNEAQ. The CDR3 has 16 residues. The entire variable domain, with the rest obtained from reference TRBV7-8 and TRBJ2-2, is as follows: GAGVSQSPRYKVAKRGQDVALRCDPISGHVSLFWYQQALGQGPEFLTYFQNEAQLDKSGLPSDRFFAERPEGSVSTLKIQRTQQEDSAVYLCASSPPSGSVTGELFFGEGSRLTVL.

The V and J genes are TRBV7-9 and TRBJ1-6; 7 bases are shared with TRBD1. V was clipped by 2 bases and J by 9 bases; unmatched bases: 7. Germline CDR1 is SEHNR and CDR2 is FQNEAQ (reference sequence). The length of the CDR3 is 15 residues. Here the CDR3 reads CASSLFETGTSPLHF. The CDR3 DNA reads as TGTGCCAGCAGCTTATTTGAGACAGGGACTTCACCCCTCCACTTT. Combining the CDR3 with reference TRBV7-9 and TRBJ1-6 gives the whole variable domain DTGVSQNPRHKITKRGQNVTFRCDPISEHNRLYWYRQTLGQGPEFLTYFQNEAQLEKSRLLSDRFSAERPKGSFSTLEIQRTEQGDSAMYLCASSLFETGTSPLHFGNGTRLTVT.

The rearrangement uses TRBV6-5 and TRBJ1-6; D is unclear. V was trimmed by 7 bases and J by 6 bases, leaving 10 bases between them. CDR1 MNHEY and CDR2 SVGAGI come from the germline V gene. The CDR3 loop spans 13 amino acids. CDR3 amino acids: CASNREINSPLHF. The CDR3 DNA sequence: TGTGCCAGCAACCGGGAGATTAATTCACCCCTCCACTTT.

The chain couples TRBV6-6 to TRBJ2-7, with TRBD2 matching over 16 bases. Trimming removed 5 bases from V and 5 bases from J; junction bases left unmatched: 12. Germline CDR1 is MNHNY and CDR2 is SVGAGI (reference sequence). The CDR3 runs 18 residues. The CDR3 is CASSLPGLAGGPSDEQYF. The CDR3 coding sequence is TGTGCCAGCAGTCTACCGGGACTAGCGGGAGGGCCGTCCGACGAGCAGTACTTC.

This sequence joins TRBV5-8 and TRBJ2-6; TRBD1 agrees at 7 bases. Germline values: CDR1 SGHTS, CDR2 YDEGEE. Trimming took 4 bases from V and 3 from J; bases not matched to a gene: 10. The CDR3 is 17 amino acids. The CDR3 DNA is TGTGCCAGCAGCGCCACAGGGGTCGTCTATGGGGCCAACGTCCTGACTTTC. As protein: CASSATGVVYGANVLTF. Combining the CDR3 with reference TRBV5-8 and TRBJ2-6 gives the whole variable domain EAGVTQSPTHLIKTRGQQATLRCSPISGHTSVYWYQQALGLGLQFLLWYDEGEERNRGNFPPRFSGRQFPNYSSELNVNALELEDSALYLCASSATGVVYGANVLTFGAGSRLTVL.

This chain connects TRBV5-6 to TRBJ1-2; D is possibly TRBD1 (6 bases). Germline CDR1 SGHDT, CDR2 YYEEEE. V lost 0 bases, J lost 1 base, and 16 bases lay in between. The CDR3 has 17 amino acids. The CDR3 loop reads CASSLVQGAVNNYGYTF. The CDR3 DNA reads TGTGCCAGCAGCTTGGTACAGGGCGCCGTAAATAACTATGGCTACACCTTC.

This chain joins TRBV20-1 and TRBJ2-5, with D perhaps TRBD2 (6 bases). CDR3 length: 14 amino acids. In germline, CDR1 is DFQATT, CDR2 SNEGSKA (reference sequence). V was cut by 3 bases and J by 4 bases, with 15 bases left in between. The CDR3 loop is CSASKGGVGETQYF. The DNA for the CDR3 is TGCAGTGCTAGTAAAGGAGGGGTGGGAGAGACCCAGTACTTC.

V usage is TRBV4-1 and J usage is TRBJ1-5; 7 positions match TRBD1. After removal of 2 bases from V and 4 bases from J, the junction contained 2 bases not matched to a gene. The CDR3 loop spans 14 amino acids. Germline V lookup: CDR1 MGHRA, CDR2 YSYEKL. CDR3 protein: CASSQSTGNQPQHF. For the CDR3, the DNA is TGCGCCAGCAGCCAATCGACAGGGAATCAGCCCCAGCATTTT.

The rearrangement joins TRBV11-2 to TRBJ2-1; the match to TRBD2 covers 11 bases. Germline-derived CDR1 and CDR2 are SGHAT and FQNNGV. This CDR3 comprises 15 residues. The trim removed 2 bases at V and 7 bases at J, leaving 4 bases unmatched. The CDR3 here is CASSLIAGGKNEQFF. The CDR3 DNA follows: TGTGCCAGCAGCTTAATAGCGGGAGGGAAGAATGAGCAGTTCTTC.

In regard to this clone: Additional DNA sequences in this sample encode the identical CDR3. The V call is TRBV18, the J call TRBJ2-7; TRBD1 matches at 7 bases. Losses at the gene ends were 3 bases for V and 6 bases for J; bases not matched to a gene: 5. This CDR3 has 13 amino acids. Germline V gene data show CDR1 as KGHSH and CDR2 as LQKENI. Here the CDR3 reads CASSPDRVGEQYF. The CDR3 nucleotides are TGTGCCAGCTCACCCGACAGGGTAGGCGAGCAGTACTTC.